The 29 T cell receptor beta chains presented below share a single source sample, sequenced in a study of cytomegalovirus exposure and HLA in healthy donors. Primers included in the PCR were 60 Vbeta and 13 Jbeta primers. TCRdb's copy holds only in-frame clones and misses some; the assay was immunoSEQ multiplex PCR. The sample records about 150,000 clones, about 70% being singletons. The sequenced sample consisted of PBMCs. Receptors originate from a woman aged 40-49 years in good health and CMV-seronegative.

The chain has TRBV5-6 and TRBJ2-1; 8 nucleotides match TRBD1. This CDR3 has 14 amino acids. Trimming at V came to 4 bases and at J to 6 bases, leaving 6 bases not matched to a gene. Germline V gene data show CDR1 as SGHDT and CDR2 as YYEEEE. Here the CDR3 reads CASSAGTGPNEQFF. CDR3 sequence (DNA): TGTGCCAGCAGCGCTGGGACAGGCCCCAATGAGCAGTTCTTC.

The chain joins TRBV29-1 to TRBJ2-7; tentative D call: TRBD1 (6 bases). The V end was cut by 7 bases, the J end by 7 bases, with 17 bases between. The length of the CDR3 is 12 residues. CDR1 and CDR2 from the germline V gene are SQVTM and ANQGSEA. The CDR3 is CSGGHSEGEQYF. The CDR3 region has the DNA TGCAGCGGGGGACACTCGGAAGGAGAGCAGTACTTC.

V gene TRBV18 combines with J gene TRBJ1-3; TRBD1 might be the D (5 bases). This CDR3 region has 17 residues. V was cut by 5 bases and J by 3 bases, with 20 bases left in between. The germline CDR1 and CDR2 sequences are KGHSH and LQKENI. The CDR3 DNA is TGTGCCAGCTCAAGCTCCGTTACAGGATTAGGTGGAAACACCATATATTTT. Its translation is CASSSSVTGLGGNTIYF. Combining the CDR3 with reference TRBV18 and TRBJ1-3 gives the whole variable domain NAGVMQNPRHLVRRRGQEARLRCSPMKGHSHVYWYRQLPEEGLKFMVYLQKENIIDESGMPKERFSAEFPKEGPSILRIQQVVRGDSAAYFCASSSSVTGLGGNTIYFGEGSWLTVV.

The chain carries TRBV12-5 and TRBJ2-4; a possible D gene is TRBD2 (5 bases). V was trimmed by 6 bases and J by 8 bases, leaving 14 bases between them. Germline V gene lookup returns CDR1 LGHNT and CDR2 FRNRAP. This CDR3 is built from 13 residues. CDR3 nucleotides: TGTGCTAGTGGGCCCGGGGAGTGGTACATTCAGTACTTC. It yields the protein CASGPGEWYIQYF.

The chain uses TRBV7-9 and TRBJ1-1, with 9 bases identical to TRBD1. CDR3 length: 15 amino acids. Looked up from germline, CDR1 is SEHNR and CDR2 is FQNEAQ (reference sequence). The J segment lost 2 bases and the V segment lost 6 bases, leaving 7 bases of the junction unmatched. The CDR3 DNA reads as TGTGCCAGCAGTGGTACAGGGGGCTTTAACACTGAAGCTTTCTTT. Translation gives CASSGTGGFNTEAFF. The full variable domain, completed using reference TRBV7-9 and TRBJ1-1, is DTGVSQNPRHKITKRGQNVTFRCDPISEHNRLYWYRQTLGQGPEFLTYFQNEAQLEKSRLLSDRFSAERPKGSFSTLEIQRTEQGDSAMYLCASSGTGGFNTEAFFGQGTRLTVV.

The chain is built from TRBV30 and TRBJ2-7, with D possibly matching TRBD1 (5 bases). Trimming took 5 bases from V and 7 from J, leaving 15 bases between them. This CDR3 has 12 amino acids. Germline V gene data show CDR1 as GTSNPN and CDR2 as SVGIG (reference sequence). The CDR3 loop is CAWGAQLTEQYF. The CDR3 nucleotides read TGTGCCTGGGGGGCGCAGCTAACGGAGCAGTACTTC.

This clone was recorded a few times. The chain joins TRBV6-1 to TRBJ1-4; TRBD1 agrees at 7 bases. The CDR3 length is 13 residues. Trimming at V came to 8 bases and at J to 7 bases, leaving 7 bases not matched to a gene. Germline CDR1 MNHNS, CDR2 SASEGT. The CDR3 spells CASATGVTEKLFF. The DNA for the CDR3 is TGTGCCAGCGCTACAGGGGTAACTGAAAAACTGTTTTTT.

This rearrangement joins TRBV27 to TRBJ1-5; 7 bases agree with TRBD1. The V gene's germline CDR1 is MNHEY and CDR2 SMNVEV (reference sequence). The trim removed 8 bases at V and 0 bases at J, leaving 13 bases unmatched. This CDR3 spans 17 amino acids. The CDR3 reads CASVGDGTDDSNQPQHF. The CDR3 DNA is TGTGCCAGCGTGGGGGATGGGACAGACGATAGCAATCAGCCCCAGCATTTT.

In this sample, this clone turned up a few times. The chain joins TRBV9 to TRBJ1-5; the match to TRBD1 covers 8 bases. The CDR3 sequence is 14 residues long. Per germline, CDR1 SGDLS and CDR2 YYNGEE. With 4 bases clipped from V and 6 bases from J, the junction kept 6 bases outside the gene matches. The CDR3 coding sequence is TGTGCCAGCAGCTTTGGACAGGGAGGTCAGCCCCAGCATTTT. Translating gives CASSFGQGGQPQHF.

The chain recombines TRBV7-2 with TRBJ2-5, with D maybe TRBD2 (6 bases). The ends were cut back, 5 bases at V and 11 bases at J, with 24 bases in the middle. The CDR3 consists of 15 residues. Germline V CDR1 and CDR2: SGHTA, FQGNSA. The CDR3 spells CASSPWGGQGLLQYF. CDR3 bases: TGTGCCAGCAGCCCTTGGGGAGGCCAAGGGCTACTTCAGTACTTC.

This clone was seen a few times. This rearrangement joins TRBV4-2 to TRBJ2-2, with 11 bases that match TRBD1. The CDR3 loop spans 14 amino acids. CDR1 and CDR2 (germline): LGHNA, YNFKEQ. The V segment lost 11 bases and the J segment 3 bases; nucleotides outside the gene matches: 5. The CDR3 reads CACGGQGDTGELFF. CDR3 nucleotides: TGTGCCTGCGGGGGACAGGGGGACACCGGGGAGCTGTTTTTT.

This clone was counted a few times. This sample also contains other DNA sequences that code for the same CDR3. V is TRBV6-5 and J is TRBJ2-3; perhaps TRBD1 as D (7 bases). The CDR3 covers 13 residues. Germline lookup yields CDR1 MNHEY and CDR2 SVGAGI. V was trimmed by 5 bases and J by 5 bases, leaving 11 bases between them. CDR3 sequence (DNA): TGTGCCAGCAGTCGTCAGGGGGGAGATACGCAGTATTTT. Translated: CASSRQGGDTQYF.

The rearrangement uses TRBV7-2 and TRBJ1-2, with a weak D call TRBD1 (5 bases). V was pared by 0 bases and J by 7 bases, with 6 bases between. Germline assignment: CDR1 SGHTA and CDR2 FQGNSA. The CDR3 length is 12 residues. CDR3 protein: CASSLAGVGYTF. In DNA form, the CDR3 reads TGTGCCAGCAGCTTAGCAGGGGTTGGCTACACCTTC.

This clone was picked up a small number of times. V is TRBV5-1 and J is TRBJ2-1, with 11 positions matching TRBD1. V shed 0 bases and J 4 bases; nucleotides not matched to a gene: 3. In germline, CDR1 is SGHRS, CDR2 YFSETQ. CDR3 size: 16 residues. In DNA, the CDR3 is TGCGCCAGCAGCTTGGGCGGGACAGGGGGATACAATGAGCAGTTCTTC. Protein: CASSLGGTGGYNEQFF.

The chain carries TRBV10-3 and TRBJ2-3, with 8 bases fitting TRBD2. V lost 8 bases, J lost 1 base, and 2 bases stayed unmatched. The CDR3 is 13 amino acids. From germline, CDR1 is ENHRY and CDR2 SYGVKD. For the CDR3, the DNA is TGTGCCATCGCGCGGGGGGGCACAGATACGCAGTATTTT. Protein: CAIARGGTDTQYF.

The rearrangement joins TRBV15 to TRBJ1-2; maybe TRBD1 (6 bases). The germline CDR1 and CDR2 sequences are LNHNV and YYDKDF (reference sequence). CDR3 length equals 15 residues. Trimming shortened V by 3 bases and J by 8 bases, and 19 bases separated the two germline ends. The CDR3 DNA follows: TGTGCCACCAGCAGCCATGGGCAGGGGTCCGCCGGCTACACCTTC. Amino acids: CATSSHGQGSAGYTF.

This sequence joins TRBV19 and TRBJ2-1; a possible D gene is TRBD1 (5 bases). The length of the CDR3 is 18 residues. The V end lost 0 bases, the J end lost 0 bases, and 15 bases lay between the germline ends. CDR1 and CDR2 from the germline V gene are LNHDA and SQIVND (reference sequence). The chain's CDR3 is CASSIDYSGQSSYNEQFF. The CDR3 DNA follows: TGTGCCAGTAGTATAGACTATTCAGGGCAGAGCTCCTACAATGAGCAGTTCTTC.

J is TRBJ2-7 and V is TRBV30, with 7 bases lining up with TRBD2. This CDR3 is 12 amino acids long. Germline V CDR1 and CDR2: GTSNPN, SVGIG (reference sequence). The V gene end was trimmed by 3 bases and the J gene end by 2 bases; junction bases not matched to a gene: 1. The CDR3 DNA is TGTGCCTGGAGCGCGGGGGCCTACGAGCAGTACTTC. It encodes CAWSAGAYEQYF.

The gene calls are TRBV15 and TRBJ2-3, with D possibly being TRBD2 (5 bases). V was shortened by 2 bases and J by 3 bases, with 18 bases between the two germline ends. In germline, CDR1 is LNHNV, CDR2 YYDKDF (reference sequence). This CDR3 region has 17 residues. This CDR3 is CATSRSRASPETDTQYF. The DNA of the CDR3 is TGTGCCACCAGCAGATCCCGGGCTAGCCCGGAGACAGATACGCAGTATTTT.

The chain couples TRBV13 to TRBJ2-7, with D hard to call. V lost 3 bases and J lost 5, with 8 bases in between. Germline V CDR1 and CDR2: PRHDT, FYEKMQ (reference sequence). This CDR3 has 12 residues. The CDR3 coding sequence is TGTGCCAGCAGCTTCGTTTCCGACGAGCAGTACTTC. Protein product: CASSFVSDEQYF.

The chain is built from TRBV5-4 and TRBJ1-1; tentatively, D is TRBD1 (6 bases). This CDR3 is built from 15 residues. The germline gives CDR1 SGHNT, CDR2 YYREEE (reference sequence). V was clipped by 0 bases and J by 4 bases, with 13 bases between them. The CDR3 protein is CASSLEGGGFTEAFF. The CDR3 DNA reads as TGTGCCAGCAGCTTGGAGGGGGGGGGTTTCACTGAAGCTTTCTTT.

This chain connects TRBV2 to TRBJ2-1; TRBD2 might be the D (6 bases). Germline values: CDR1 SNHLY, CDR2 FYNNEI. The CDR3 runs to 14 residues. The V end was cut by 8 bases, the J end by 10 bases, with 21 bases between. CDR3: CASESGEEVVEQFF. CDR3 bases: TGTGCCAGCGAATCGGGGGAGGAGGTCGTAGAGCAGTTCTTC.

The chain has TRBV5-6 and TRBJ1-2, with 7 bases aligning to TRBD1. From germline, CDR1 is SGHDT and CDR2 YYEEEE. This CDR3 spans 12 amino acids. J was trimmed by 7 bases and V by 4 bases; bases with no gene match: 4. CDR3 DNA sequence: TGTGCCAGCAGCGGAGGGGGCATTGGCTACACCTTC. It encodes CASSGGGIGYTF.

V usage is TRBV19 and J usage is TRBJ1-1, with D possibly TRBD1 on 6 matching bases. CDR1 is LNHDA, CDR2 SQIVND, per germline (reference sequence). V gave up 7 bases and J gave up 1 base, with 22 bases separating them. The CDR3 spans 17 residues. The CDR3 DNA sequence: TGTGCCAGTACTCGACAGGTTGGGGGGGGGAGGAACACTGAAGCTTTCTTT. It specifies CASTRQVGGGRNTEAFF.

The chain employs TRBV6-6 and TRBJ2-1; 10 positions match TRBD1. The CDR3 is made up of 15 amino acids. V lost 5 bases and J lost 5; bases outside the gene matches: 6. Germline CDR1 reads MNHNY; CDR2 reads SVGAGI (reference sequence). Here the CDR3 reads CASSRQGAGDNEQFF. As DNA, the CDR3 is TGTGCCAGCAGTAGACAGGGGGCGGGGGACAATGAGCAGTTCTTC.

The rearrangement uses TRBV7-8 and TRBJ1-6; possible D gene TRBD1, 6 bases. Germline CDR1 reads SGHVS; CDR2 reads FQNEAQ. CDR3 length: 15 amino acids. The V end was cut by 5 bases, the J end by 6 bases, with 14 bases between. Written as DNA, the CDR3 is TGTGCCAGCAGCACAAGACAGGCGTTTAATTCACCCCTCCACTTT. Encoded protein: CASSTRQAFNSPLHF. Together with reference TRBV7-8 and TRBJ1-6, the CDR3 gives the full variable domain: GAGVSQSPRYKVAKRGQDVALRCDPISGHVSLFWYQQALGQGPEFLTYFQNEAQLDKSGLPSDRFFAERPEGSVSTLKIQRTQQEDSAVYLCASSTRQAFNSPLHFGNGTRLTVT.

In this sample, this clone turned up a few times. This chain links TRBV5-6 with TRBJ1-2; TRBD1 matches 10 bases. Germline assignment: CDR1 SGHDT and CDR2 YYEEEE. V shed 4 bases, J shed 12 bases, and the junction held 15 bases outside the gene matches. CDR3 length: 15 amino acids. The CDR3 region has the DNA TGTGCCAGCAGCCAATCGGACAGGGGGTTCTTGTACCACACCTTC. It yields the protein CASSQSDRGFLYHTF.

The CDR3 protein is CASSFRDSGNEKLFF. The CDR3 coding sequence is TGTGCCAGCAGCTTCCGGGACAGCGGGAATGAAAAACTGTTTTTT. This chain links TRBV7-9 with TRBJ1-4; 7 bases line up with TRBD1. The CDR3 totals 15 residues. In germline, CDR1 is SEHNR, CDR2 FQNEAQ (reference sequence). Losses at the gene ends were 3 bases for V and 5 bases for J; bases not matched to a gene: 6.

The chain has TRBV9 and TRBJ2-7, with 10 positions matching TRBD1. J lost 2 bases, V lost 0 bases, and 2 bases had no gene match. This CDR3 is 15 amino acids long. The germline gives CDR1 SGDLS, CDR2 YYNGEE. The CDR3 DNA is TGTGCCAGCAGCGTAGGGACAGGGGGTACCTACGAGCAGTACTTC. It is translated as CASSVGTGGTYEQYF.